Listed below are T cell receptor beta chains from one sample, sequenced in a study of OX40 agonist ivuxolimab in advanced cancers. TCRdb's copy holds only in-frame clones and misses some; the assay was immunoSEQ multiplex PCR. The sample has about 74,000 clones; 84% are singletons. Sequenced material: CD4+ or CD8+ T cells sorted from blood, taken in a trial of the OX40 agonist ivuxolimab. These receptor sequences come from an adult with an advanced solid tumor such as melanoma, head and neck, liver or kidney cancer. CDR3s include the opening cysteine and the closing phenylalanine or tryptophan.

13	TRBV4-3	CASSQDLTGRYTF
13	TRBV6-1	CASSATGGAWISF
15	TRBV11-2	CASRSIWGKGETQYF
17	TRBV21-1	CASSKGLWAGGSYEQYF
16	TRBV4-3	CASSLRPDTGTGELFF
16	TRBV5-1	CASSLGRVTGANVLTF
17	TRBV28	CASSLFSGAGRGNTIYF
16	TRBV5-4	CASSLVLGAGPDTQYF
15	TRBV30	CAWSSLRIAKNIQYF
12	TRBV28	CASSLRGRPAFF
18	TRBV7-2	CASSRPGLAGPYQETQYF
16	TRBV7-2	CASSNPLRGFYSPLHF
14	TRBV6-5	CASRPAGTSNEQYF
16	TRBV4-3	CASSQDRRDLTDTQYF
16	TRBV29-1	CSVLGIAGESTDTQYF
16	TRBV27	CASRPISGLAGHEQYF
15	TRBV5-1	CASSNRQGTQETQYF
15	TRBV10-3	CAIGALDHSYNEQFF
13	TRBV6-1	CASSQSPGYEQYF
15	TRBV7-2	CASSYVPGQGSSYTF
12	TRBV7-9	CASSPQGVEQFF
14	TRBV18	CASSAQTINTEAFF
14	TRBV6-5	CASSSGQGGSIYTF
15	TRBV4-1	CASSQEGALGEKLFF
14	TRBV6-6	CASRAHQTGNTIYF
15	TRBV4-2	CASSHSGRAAPEQYF
15	TRBV7-6	CASRPQGGSTDTQYF
13	TRBV6-5	CASRPSDTDTQYF
12	TRBV28	CASGDRVRKLFF
15	TRBV4-3	CASSQDGVAEGVQYF
15	TRBV7-8	CASSATTSGANVLTF
14	TRBV4-1	CASSQEGVGGPQYF
11	TRBV7-9	CASSRYTEAFF
15	TRBV28	CASSLAPVNYNEQFF
15	TRBV7-3	CASSLAHASTDTQYF
15	TRBV5-1	CASSLGQATSYEQYF
14	TRBV28	CASIPGGAIDGYTF
16	TRBV11-1	CASSSPRDRGFDGYTF
12	TRBV5-1	CASSYNGYEQYF
16	TRBV19	CASRVSGGGRTDTQYF
13	TRBV7-2	CASSLWTGETQYF
14	TRBV5-1	CASSLGHPRETQYF
15	TRBV18	CASSYLAGEQETQYF
15	TRBV4-2	CASSLSGTTGYEQYF